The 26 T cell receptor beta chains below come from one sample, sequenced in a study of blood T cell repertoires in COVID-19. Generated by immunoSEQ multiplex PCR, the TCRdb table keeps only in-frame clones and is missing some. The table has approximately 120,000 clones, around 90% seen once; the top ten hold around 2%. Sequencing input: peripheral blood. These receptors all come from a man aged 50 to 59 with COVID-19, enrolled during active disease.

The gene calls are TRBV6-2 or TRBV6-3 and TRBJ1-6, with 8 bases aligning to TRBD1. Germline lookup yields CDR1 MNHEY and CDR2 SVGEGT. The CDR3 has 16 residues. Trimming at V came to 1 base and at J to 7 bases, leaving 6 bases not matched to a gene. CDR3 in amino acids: CASSYYPGQENSPLHF. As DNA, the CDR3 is TGTGCCAGCAGTTACTATCCGGGACAGGAGAATTCACCCCTCCACTTT.

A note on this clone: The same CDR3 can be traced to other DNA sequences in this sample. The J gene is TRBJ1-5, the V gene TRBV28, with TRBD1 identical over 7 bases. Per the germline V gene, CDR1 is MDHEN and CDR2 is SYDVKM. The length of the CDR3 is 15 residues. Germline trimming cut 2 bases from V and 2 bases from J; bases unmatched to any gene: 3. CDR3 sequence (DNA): TGTGCCAGCAGTTTAAGACAGGGAGGCAATCAGCCCCAGCATTTT. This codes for CASSLRQGGNQPQHF.

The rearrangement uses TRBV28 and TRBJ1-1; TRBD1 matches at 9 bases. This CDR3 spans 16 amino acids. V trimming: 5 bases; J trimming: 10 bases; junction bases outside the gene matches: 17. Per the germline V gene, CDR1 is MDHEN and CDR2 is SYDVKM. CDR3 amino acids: CASSPVVGQGFFGAFF. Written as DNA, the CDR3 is TGTGCCAGCAGTCCCGTAGTAGGACAGGGGTTTTTTGGAGCTTTCTTT. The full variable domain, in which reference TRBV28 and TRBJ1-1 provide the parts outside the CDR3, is DVKVTQSSRYLVKRTGEKVFLECVQDMDHENMFWYRQDPGLGLRLIYFSYDVKMKEKGDIPEGYSVSREKKERFSLILESASTNQTSMYLCASSPVVGQGFFGAFFGQGTRLTVV.

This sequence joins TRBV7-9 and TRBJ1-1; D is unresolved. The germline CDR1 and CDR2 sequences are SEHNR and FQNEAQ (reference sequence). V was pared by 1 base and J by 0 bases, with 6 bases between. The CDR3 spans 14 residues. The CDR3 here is CASSLGAVNTEAFF. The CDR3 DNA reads TGTGCCAGCAGCTTAGGGGCAGTGAACACTGAAGCTTTCTTT.

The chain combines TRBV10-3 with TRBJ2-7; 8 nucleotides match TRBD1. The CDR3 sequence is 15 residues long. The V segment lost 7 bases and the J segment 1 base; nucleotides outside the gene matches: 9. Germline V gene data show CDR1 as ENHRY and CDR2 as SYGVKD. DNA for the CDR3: TGTGCCATCATCCGGACAGGGAAGAGGTCCTACGAGCAGTACGTC. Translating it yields CAIIRTGKRSYEQYV.

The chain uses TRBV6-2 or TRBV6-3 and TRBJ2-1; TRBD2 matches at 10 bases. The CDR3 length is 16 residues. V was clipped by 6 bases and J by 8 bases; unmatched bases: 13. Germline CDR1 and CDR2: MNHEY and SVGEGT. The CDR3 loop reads CASSPRASGSTYEQFF. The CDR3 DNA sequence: TGTGCCAGCAGCCCTAGGGCTAGCGGGAGTACCTATGAGCAGTTCTTC.

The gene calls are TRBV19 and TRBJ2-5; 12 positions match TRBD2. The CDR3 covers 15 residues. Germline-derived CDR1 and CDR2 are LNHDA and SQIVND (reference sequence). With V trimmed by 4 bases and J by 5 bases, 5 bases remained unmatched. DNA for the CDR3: TGTGCCAGTAGTAGACTAGCGGGAGCTAGGGAGACCCAGTACTTC. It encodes CASSRLAGARETQYF.

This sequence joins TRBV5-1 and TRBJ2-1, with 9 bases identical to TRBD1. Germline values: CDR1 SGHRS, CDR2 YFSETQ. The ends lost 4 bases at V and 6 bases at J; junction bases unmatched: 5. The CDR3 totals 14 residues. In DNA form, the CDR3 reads TGCGCCAGCAGCCTAGGGACAGGGAGCAATGAGCAGTTCTTC. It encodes CASSLGTGSNEQFF.

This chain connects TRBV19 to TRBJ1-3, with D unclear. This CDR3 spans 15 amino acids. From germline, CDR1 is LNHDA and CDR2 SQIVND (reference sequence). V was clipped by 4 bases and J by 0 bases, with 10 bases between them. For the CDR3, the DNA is TGTGCCAGTAGTAATACCCGGAGCTCTGGAAACACCATATATTTT. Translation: CASSNTRSSGNTIYF.

CDR3 in DNA: TGTGCCGGTAAGCGGGATAGCAATCAGCCCCAGCATTTT. As protein: CAGKRDSNQPQHF. The V and J genes are TRBV7-3 and TRBJ1-5; D gene ambiguous. Germline V CDR1 and CDR2: SGHTA, FQGTGA. Trimming took 11 bases from V and 0 from J, leaving 11 bases between them. The CDR3 has 13 residues.

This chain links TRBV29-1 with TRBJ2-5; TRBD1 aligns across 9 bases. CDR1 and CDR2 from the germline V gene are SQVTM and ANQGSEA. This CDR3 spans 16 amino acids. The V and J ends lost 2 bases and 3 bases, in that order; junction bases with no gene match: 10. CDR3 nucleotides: TGCAGCGTTGAACCGTTGGGGACAGGGAGAGAAGAGACCCAGTACTTC. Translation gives CSVEPLGTGREETQYF.

The DNA for the CDR3 is TGCGCCAGCAGCATCCCAACCCGCTCGACTGCTAGCACAGATACGCAGTATTTT. Residues: CASSIPTRSTASTDTQYF. This chain joins TRBV5-1 and TRBJ2-3; no definite D call. The CDR3 is 18 amino acids. Between the trimmed V and J ends, which lost 4 bases and 0 bases, there was a span of 21 bases. The germline V gene encodes CDR1 SGHRS and CDR2 YFSETQ.

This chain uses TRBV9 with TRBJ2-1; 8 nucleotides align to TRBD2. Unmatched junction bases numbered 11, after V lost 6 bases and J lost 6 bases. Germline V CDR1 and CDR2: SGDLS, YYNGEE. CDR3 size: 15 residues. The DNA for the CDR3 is TGTGCCAGCAACGTGGGGCCTAGCGGGCCCAATGAGCAGTTCTTC. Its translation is CASNVGPSGPNEQFF.

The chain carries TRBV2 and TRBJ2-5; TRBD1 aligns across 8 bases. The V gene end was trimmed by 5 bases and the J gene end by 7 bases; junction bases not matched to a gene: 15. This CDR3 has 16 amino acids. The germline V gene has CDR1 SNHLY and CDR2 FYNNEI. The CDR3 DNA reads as TGTGCCAGCAGTTCCCATCCGACAGGGGCGGCGGGGACCCAGTACTTC. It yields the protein CASSSHPTGAAGTQYF.

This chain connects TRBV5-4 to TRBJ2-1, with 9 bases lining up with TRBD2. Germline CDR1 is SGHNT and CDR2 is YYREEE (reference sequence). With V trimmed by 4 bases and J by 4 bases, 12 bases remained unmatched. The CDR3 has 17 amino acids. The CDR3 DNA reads TGTGCCAGCAGCCCGCTTGGGGGTGCGGGAGGGTACAATGAGCAGTTCTTC. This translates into CASSPLGGAGGYNEQFF. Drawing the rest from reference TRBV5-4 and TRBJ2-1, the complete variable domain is ETGVTQSPTHLIKTRGQQVTLRCSSQSGHNTVSWYQQALGQGPQFIFQYYREEENGRGNFPPRFSGLQFPNYSSELNVNALELDDSALYLCASSPLGGAGGYNEQFFGPGTRLTVL.

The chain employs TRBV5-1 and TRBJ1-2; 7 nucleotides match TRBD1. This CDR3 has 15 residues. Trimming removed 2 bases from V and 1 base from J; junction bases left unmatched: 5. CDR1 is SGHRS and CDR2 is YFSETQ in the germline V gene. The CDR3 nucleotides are TGCGCCAGCAGCTTACTGACAGGGAATAACTATGGCTACACCTTC. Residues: CASSLLTGNNYGYTF.

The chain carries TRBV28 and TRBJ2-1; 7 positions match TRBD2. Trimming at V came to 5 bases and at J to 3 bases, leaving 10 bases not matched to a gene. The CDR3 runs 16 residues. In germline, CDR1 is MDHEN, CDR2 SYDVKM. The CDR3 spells CASSPPSGEGYNEQFF. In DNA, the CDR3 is TGTGCCAGCAGTCCACCTAGCGGAGAGGGCTACAATGAGCAGTTCTTC.

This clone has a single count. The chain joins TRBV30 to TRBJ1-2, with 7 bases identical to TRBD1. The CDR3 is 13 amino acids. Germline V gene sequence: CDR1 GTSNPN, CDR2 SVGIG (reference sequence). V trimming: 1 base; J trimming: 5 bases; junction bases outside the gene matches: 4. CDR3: CAWSGTGPYGYTF. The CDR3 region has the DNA TGTGCCTGGAGTGGGACAGGACCTTATGGCTACACCTTC.

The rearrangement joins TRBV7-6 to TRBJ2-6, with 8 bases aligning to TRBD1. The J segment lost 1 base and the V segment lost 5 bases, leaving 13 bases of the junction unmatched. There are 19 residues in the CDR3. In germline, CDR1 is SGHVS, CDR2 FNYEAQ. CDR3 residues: CASSERAGTGFSGANVLTF. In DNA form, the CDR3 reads TGTGCCAGCAGCGAAAGGGCCGGGACAGGTTTTTCTGGGGCCAACGTCCTGACTTTC.

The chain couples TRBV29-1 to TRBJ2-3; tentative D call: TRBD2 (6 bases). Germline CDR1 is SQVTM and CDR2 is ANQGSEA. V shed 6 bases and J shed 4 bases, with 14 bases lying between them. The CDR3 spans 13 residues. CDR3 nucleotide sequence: TGCAGCGTGGGGGGTGGTGTCGCAGATACGCAGTATTTT. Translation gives CSVGGGVADTQYF.

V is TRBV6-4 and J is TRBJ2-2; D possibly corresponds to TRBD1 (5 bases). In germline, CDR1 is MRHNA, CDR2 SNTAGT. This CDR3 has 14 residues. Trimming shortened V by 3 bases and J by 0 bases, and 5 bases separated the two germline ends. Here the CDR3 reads CASSEDTNTGELFF. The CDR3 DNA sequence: TGTGCCAGCAGTGAGGACACGAACACCGGGGAGCTGTTTTTT.

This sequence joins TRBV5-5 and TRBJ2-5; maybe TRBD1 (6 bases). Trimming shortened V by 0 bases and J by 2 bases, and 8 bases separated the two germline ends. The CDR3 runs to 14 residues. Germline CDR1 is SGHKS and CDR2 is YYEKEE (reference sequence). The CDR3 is CASSLARGQETQYF. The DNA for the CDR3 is TGTGCCAGCAGCTTGGCGAGGGGGCAAGAGACCCAGTACTTC.

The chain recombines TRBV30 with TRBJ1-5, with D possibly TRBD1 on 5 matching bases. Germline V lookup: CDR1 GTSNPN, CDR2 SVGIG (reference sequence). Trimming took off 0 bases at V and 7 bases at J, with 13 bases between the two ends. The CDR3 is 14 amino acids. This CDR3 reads CAWSVGQGGQPQHF. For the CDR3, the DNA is TGTGCCTGGAGTGTAGGCCAGGGAGGGCAGCCCCAGCATTTT. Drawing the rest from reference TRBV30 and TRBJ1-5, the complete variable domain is SQTIHQWPATLVQPVGSPLSLECTVEGTSNPNLYWYRQAAGRGLQLLFYSVGIGQISSEVPQNLSASRPQDRQFILSSKKLLLSDSGFYLCAWSVGQGGQPQHFGDGTRLSIL.

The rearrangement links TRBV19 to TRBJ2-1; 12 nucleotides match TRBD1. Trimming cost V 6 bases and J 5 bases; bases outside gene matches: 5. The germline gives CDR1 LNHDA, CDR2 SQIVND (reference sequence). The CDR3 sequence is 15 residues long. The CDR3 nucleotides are TGTGCCAGTAGGACGGGACAGGGGGCTAACAATGAGCAGTTCTTC. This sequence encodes CASRTGQGANNEQFF.

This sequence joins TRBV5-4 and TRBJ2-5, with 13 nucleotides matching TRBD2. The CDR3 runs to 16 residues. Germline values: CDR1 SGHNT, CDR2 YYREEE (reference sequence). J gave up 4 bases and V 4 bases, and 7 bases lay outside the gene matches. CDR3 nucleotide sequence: TGTGCCAGCAGCCCAACTAGCGGGAGGGCATTAGAGACCCAGTACTTC. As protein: CASSPTSGRALETQYF.

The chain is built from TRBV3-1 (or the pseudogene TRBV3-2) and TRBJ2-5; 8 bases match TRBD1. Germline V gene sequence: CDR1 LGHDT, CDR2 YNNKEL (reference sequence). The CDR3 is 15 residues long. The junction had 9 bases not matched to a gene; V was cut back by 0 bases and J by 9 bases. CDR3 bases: TGTGCCAGCAGCCAAGATCAGGACAGGGAGGAGGCCCAGTACTTC. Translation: CASSQDQDREEAQYF.